This entry lists 26 T cell receptor beta chains sequenced from one sample in a study of Ad26.COV2.S vaccination and SARS-CoV-2 variants. Sequenced by immunoSEQ multiplex PCR; TCRdb stores in-frame clones only, minus some. The data contain some 390,000 clones, approximately 91% of them singletons. Documented treatment: roughly 18 received Ad26.COV2.S at low or high dose, single or two shots; about 5 received placebo; per-sample allocation not given. The samples were gathered on day 63 after the first injection of vaccine or placebo. The source was peripheral blood, collected in a trial of Ad26.COV2.S vaccine versus placebo. These receptors were taken from a person between 18 and 60 years old who received the Ad26.COV2.S COVID-19 vaccine or a placebo.

As DNA, the CDR3 is TGTGCCAGCAGCTTGCTATCAGGGGGAGGATATGGCTACACCTTC. Translating it yields CASSLLSGGGYGYTF. This sequence joins TRBV5-6 and TRBJ1-2, with 7 positions matching TRBD1. This CDR3 is built from 15 residues. Germline-derived CDR1 and CDR2 are SGHDT and YYEEEE. The V gene end was trimmed by 1 base and the J gene end by 5 bases; junction bases not matched to a gene: 8. The variable domain in full, completed from reference TRBV5-6 and TRBJ1-2, reads DAGVTQSPTHLIKTRGQQVTLRCSPKSGHDTVSWYQQALGQGPQFIFQYYEEEERQRGNFPDRFSGHQFPNYSSELNVNALLLGDSALYLCASSLLSGGGYGYTFGSGTRLTVV.

This clone has a single count. The chain couples TRBV19 to TRBJ1-3, with 8 bases aligning to TRBD1. The CDR3 loop spans 16 amino acids. Germline trimming cut 4 bases from V and 4 bases from J; bases unmatched to any gene: 9. Germline V CDR1 and CDR2: LNHDA, SQIVND (reference sequence). The CDR3 reads CASSTPPGGSGNTIYF. The CDR3 coding sequence is TGTGCCAGTAGTACCCCTCCAGGGGGCTCCGGAAACACCATATATTTT.

V and J are TRBV12-3 or TRBV12-4 and TRBJ2-1; no definite D call. Trimming took 8 bases from V and 8 from J, leaving 13 bases between them. The length of the CDR3 is 12 residues. CDR3 nucleotides: TGTGCCAGCGGCCCCTCCCCGTATGAGCAGTTCTTC. It codes for CASGPSPYEQFF.

This clone was seen a few times. The gene calls are TRBV18 and TRBJ1-6; 8 positions agree with TRBD1. Germline CDR1 and CDR2: KGHSH and LQKENI. CDR3 length: 15 residues. V lost 5 bases and J lost 7; bases outside the gene matches: 7. The CDR3 region is CASSMLTGENSPLHF. Here the CDR3 DNA reads TGTGCCAGCTCAATGCTGACAGGGGAGAATTCACCCCTCCACTTT.

V is TRBV2 and J is TRBJ1-1, with a tentative D call TRBD1 (5 bases). The germline V and J ends were trimmed by 6 bases and 1 base, with 6 bases remaining between them. CDR3 length: 12 residues. The germline gives CDR1 SNHLY, CDR2 FYNNEI. CDR3 region: CASRTGNTEAFF. The CDR3 bases are TGTGCCAGCAGAACAGGGAACACTGAAGCTTTCTTT.

The rearrangement links TRBV28 to TRBJ1-1; D possibly corresponds to TRBD1 (5 bases). Deletions cut 3 bases from V and 0 bases from J, with 11 bases between. The CDR3 consists of 15 residues. Germline CDR1 reads MDHEN; CDR2 reads SYDVKM. The CDR3 reads CASSFWEGMNTEAFF. CDR3 DNA: TGTGCCAGCAGTTTTTGGGAGGGGATGAACACTGAAGCTTTCTTT.

The CDR3 coding sequence is TGTGCCAGTAGTATCGGGAGGGCCCGCACCGGGGAGCTGTTTTTT. Its translation: CASSIGRARTGELFF. V usage is TRBV19 and J usage is TRBJ2-2; 8 bases agree with TRBD2. The length of the CDR3 is 15 residues. Germline CDR1 and CDR2: LNHDA and SQIVND (reference sequence). The junction had 4 bases not matched to a gene; V was cut back by 3 bases and J by 4 bases.

This chain uses TRBV5-1 with TRBJ2-1; D might be TRBD1 or TRBD2, each matching 5 bases. The CDR3 is made up of 13 amino acids. The germline CDR1 and CDR2 sequences are SGHRS and YFSETQ. Trimming cost V 2 bases and J 7 bases, with 10 bases left between them. CDR3 sequence (DNA): TGCGCCAGCAGCTTAGGGTGGGGGAATGAGCAGTTCTTC. Protein product: CASSLGWGNEQFF.

The chain links TRBV5-1 to TRBJ2-7; TRBD2 aligns across 9 bases. The CDR3 runs to 18 residues. The V segment lost 0 bases and the J segment 0 bases; nucleotides outside the gene matches: 10. Germline V gives CDR1 SGHRS, CDR2 YFSETQ. The CDR3 is CASSLGRPAREGSYEQYF. The CDR3 nucleotides read TGCGCCAGCAGCTTGGGGCGCCCGGCGCGGGAGGGCTCCTACGAGCAGTACTTC.

Here the CDR3 reads CAISAASGSYEQYF. In DNA, the CDR3 is TGTGCCATCAGTGCGGCTAGCGGGTCCTACGAGCAGTACTTC. The rearrangement uses TRBV10-3 and TRBJ2-7; 8 bases align to TRBD2. CDR3 length: 14 amino acids. V dropped 4 bases and J dropped 1; count of bases not matched to a gene: 3. Looked up from germline, CDR1 is ENHRY and CDR2 is SYGVKD.

J is TRBJ2-1 and V is TRBV5-4, with 7 bases fitting TRBD1. This CDR3 is 16 amino acids long. The V segment lost 0 bases and the J segment 1 base; nucleotides outside the gene matches: 4. Looked up from germline, CDR1 is SGHNT and CDR2 is YYREEE (reference sequence). The CDR3 bases are TGTGCCAGCAGCTTGGGGGGACAGCCTTCCTACAATGAGCAGTTCTTC. Protein product: CASSLGGQPSYNEQFF.

The chain links TRBV19 to TRBJ1-4, with D maybe TRBD1 (6 bases). Germline V gene lookup returns CDR1 LNHDA and CDR2 SQIVND (reference sequence). V shed 9 bases and J shed 2 bases, with 16 bases lying between them. The length of the CDR3 is 15 residues. The CDR3, as DNA: TGTGCCAGCAATTCCCAGGGGACGACTAATGAAAAACTGTTTTTT. Protein product: CASNSQGTTNEKLFF. Full variable domain (outside the CDR3, taken from reference TRBV19 and TRBJ1-4): DGGITQSPKYLFRKEGQNVTLSCEQNLNHDAMYWYRQDPGQGLRLIYYSQIVNDFQKGDIAEGYSVSREKKESFPLTVTSAQKNPTAFYLCASNSQGTTNEKLFFGSGTQLSVL.

The sample holds a few counts of this clone. The chain is built from TRBV15 and TRBJ2-7; perhaps D is TRBD1 or TRBD2 (5 bases each). The CDR3 loop spans 14 amino acids. Germline-derived CDR1 and CDR2 are LNHNV and YYDKDF (reference sequence). Trimming pared 0 bases from V and 6 bases from J, leaving 12 bases between. The CDR3 sequence is CATSRDGRDGEQYF. The CDR3 DNA reads TGTGCCACCAGCAGAGATGGCAGGGACGGCGAGCAGTACTTC.

V is TRBV19 and J is TRBJ1-3; 7 bases are a match to TRBD1. The CDR3 has 16 amino acids. Per germline, CDR1 LNHDA and CDR2 SQIVND (reference sequence). V lost 6 bases, J lost 0 bases, and 8 bases stayed unmatched. DNA for the CDR3: TGTGCCAGTAGCACAGGGGCCCCTCTCTCTGGAAACACCATATATTTT. Residues: CASSTGAPLSGNTIYF. Supplemented by reference TRBV19 and TRBJ1-3, the full variable domain reads DGGITQSPKYLFRKEGQNVTLSCEQNLNHDAMYWYRQDPGQGLRLIYYSQIVNDFQKGDIAEGYSVSREKKESFPLTVTSAQKNPTAFYLCASSTGAPLSGNTIYFGEGSWLTVV.

The count of this clone is one. V usage is TRBV9 and J usage is TRBJ2-5; perhaps TRBD2 as D (6 bases). The CDR3 length is 17 residues. V was cut by 0 bases and J by 2 bases, with 17 bases left in between. Germline V lookup: CDR1 SGDLS, CDR2 YYNGEE. CDR3 nucleotide sequence: TGTGCCAGCAGCGTAGATTCGGTGGGGGGATTACAAGAGACCCAGTACTTC. Translating it yields CASSVDSVGGLQETQYF.

J is TRBJ1-2 and V is TRBV6-5; no reliable D call. Germline CDR1 MNHEY, CDR2 SVGAGI. The CDR3 has 13 amino acids. V was trimmed by 7 bases and J by 1 base, leaving 10 bases between them. The CDR3 nucleotides read TGTGCCAGCAACCCTGCGGGTAACTATGGCTACACCTTC. This translates into CASNPAGNYGYTF.

The V and J genes are TRBV2 and TRBJ1-5, with no clear D. The CDR3 is 13 amino acids. The germline V and J ends were trimmed by 0 bases and 10 bases, with 10 bases remaining between them. Germline V gene data show CDR1 as SNHLY and CDR2 as FYNNEI. DNA for the CDR3: TGTGCCAGCAGTGAAGCGCGAGGTCAACCCCAGCATTTT. This codes for CASSEARGQPQHF.

The chain combines TRBV30 with TRBJ1-1; no clear D gene. Trimming took off 1 base at V and 4 bases at J, with 10 bases between the two ends. The V gene's germline CDR1 is GTSNPN and CDR2 SVGIG (reference sequence). The CDR3 has 13 residues. The DNA for the CDR3 is TGTGCCTGGAGTGCCCCCGTGGGCACTGAAGCTTTCTTT. Amino acids: CAWSAPVGTEAFF.

The chain is built from TRBV19 and TRBJ2-3; D gene ambiguous. This CDR3 spans 11 amino acids. Trimming took 4 bases from V and 4 from J, leaving 3 bases between them. The germline gives CDR1 LNHDA, CDR2 SQIVND (reference sequence). For the CDR3, the DNA is TGTGCCAGTAGTAGTCCAGATACGCAGTATTTT. This sequence encodes CASSSPDTQYF.

The gene calls are TRBV2 and TRBJ2-1, with TRBD2 matching over 11 bases. Germline assignment: CDR1 SNHLY and CDR2 FYNNEI. V shed 6 bases and J 3 bases; nucleotides not matched to a gene: 4. This CDR3 has 15 amino acids. CDR3 sequence: CASRAGTSGYNEQFF. The CDR3 DNA reads TGTGCCAGCAGGGCCGGGACTAGCGGCTACAATGAGCAGTTCTTC.

This chain links TRBV25-1 with TRBJ1-6; TRBD1 agrees at 10 bases. V was pared by 7 bases and J by 9 bases, with 3 bases of the junction left unmatched. Germline V gene sequence: CDR1 MGHDK, CDR2 SYGVNS. CDR3 length: 13 residues. CDR3 residues: CASTTGGFSPLHF. The CDR3 nucleotides are TGTGCCAGCACGACAGGGGGCTTTTCACCCCTCCACTTT.

The V and J genes are TRBV6-1 and TRBJ2-6; 7 bases agree with TRBD1. The junction had 9 bases not matched to a gene; V was cut back by 4 bases and J by 0 bases. This CDR3 comprises 18 residues. CDR1 and CDR2 (germline): MNHNS, SASEGT. The CDR3 coding sequence is TGTGCCAGCAGTGGCCGGGACAGTCATCTCTCTGGGGCCAACGTCCTGACTTTC. Its protein is CASSGRDSHLSGANVLTF.

V is TRBV11-2 and J is TRBJ2-3, with 7 bases matching TRBD2. The junction had 8 bases not matched to a gene; V was cut back by 7 bases and J by 1 base. Germline V CDR1 and CDR2: SGHAT, FQNNGV. CDR3 length: 15 residues. The DNA for the CDR3 is TGTGCCAGCACCCTGGGGGGGTCCGGCACAGATACGCAGTATTTT. Protein: CASTLGGSGTDTQYF.

The gene calls are TRBV23-1 and TRBJ1-5; 7 positions match TRBD1. TRBV23-1 is identified as an open reading frame with a role that is uncertain. This CDR3 has 16 amino acids. V lost 7 bases, J lost 5 bases, and 14 bases stayed unmatched. The CDR3 loop reads CASTFNLQGGDQPQHF. The CDR3 DNA reads TGCGCCAGCACCTTCAATTTGCAGGGGGGGGATCAGCCCCAGCATTTT.

This clone was recorded at least ten times. The chain joins TRBV19 to TRBJ2-7, with D perhaps given as TRBD1 or TRBD2 (5 bases each). Germline V gene lookup returns CDR1 LNHDA and CDR2 SQIVND (reference sequence). The CDR3 covers 16 residues. Trimming pared 4 bases from V and 0 bases from J, leaving 16 bases between. CDR3 sequence: CASSTSLGTSSYEQYF. CDR3 DNA: TGTGCCAGTAGTACGTCCCTCGGGACCAGCTCCTACGAGCAGTACTTC.

This clone has more than one count but fewer than ten. The genes are TRBV30 and TRBJ2-3; perhaps TRBD2 as D (6 bases). Germline lookup yields CDR1 GTSNPN and CDR2 SVGIG (reference sequence). The CDR3 is 13 amino acids. V was clipped by 3 bases and J by 5 bases, with 12 bases between them. This chain's CDR3 is CAWRGGHLDTQYF. In DNA form, the CDR3 reads TGTGCCTGGAGGGGAGGACATTTAGATACGCAGTATTTT.